These 26 T cell receptor beta chains came from one sample sequenced in a study of metastatic and nonmetastatic thyroid tumors. Patients were all untreated before their thyroid surgery. TCRdb reprocessed the PCR reads using MiXCR. The profile shows about 33,000 clones, roughly a sixth of them singletons. The specimen was blood. These receptors were taken from a male donor with papillary thyroid cancer or a benign thyroid nodule (not recorded which). Some clones in this sample may be carry-over from other donors' samples.

This clone was counted at least ten times. The V and J genes are TRBV27 and TRBJ2-7; unclear D gene. The CDR3 spans 13 residues. V lost 5 bases and J 2 bases, leaving 10 bases between the germline ends. Looked up from germline, CDR1 is MNHEY and CDR2 is SMNVEV (reference sequence). The CDR3 is CASSNGRTYEQYF. DNA of the CDR3: TGTGCCAGCAGTAATGGGCGTACCTACGAGCAGTACTTC.

In this sample, this clone turned up a few times. The genes are TRBV7-3 and TRBJ1-1; D might be TRBD1 (5 bases). This CDR3 has 13 amino acids. Per the germline V gene, CDR1 is SGHTA and CDR2 is FQGTGA. V shed 0 bases and J shed 4 bases, with 6 bases lying between them. The CDR3 sequence: CASSLTGGTEAFF. CDR3 DNA: TGTGCCAGCAGCTTAACTGGGGGCACTGAAGCTTTCTTT.

This clone was counted ten times or more. This CDR3 reads CASSRHRGLGQPQHF. The CDR3, as DNA: TGTGCCAGCAGCCGACACAGGGGGCTAGGTCAGCCCCAGCATTTT. The chain couples TRBV9 to TRBJ1-5; TRBD1 aligns across 9 bases. CDR3 length: 15 amino acids. Germline V gene sequence: CDR1 SGDLS, CDR2 YYNGEE. The junction had 8 bases not matched to a gene; V was cut back by 4 bases and J by 6 bases.

This clone qualifies as medium-sized (0.01 to 0.1%). V gene TRBV12-3 or TRBV12-4 combines with J gene TRBJ2-7; no clear D gene. V lost 5 bases to trimming and J lost 3 bases, with 5 bases between them. This CDR3 has 11 amino acids. This CDR3 is CASSHSYEQYF. The CDR3 bases are TGTGCCAGCAGTCACAGCTACGAGCAGTACTTC.

In regard to this clone: A much larger clonotype is one base distant, so this may be a read error. The CDR3 end shows no conserved phenylalanine or tryptophan, and so a read error is likely. The CDR3 DNA reads as TGTGCCAGCAGCCCGCTCGGACAGGGGGAGAATCAGCCCCAGCATCTT. Its translation: CASSPLGQGENQPQHL. The J gene is TRBJ1-5, the V gene TRBV7-6, with TRBD1 identical over 10 bases. CDR1 SGHVS and CDR2 FNYEAQ come from the germline V gene. J was trimmed by 4 bases and V by 5 bases; bases with no gene match: 8. The CDR3 runs 16 residues.

As concerns this clone: One end of the junction varies from germline; a read error may be responsible. The chain links TRBV12-3 or TRBV12-4 to TRBJ2-2; TRBD2 might be the D (5 bases). CDR3 length: 11 residues. The CDR3 sequence is CASSLSGDLLF. CDR3 coding DNA: TGTGCCAGCAGTTTGTCCGGGGATCTTCTTTTT.

The V and J genes are TRBV6-1 and TRBJ1-6; D remains ambiguous. This CDR3 region has 16 residues. Germline assignment: CDR1 MNHNS and CDR2 SASEGT. Deletions cut 1 base from V and 9 bases from J, with 16 bases between. CDR3 nucleotide sequence: TGTGCCAGCAGTGAAGATGGAGGGATGGGTAGTTCACCCCTCCACTTT. This codes for CASSEDGGMGSSPLHF.

This clone occurred many times. The gene calls are TRBV5-6 and TRBJ1-5, with TRBD1 identical over 9 bases. Germline lookup yields CDR1 SGHDT and CDR2 YYEEEE. V shed 3 bases and J 6 bases; nucleotides not matched to a gene: 10. The CDR3 extends over 16 amino acids. CDR3 loop: CASSSSGTGSGQPQHF. CDR3 coding DNA: TGTGCCAGCAGCTCCTCCGGGACAGGGTCCGGTCAGCCCCAGCATTTT. Combining the CDR3 with reference TRBV5-6 and TRBJ1-5 gives the whole variable domain DAGVTQSPTHLIKTRGQQVTLRCSPKSGHDTVSWYQQALGQGPQFIFQYYEEEERQRGNFPDRFSGHQFPNYSSELNVNALLLGDSALYLCASSSSGTGSGQPQHFGDGTRLSIL.

V and J are TRBV2 and TRBJ1-2; possible D gene TRBD1, 6 bases. V dropped 5 bases and J dropped 6 bases, with 13 bases sitting between them. Germline-derived CDR1 and CDR2 are SNHLY and FYNNEI. This CDR3 is 13 amino acids long. The CDR3 sequence is CASSYSRGDGYTF. CDR3 DNA: TGTGCCAGCAGTTACTCGAGGGGGGATGGCTACACCTTC.

Only a few counts were recorded for this clone. V gene TRBV6-2 or TRBV6-3 combines with J gene TRBJ2-3; possibly TRBD2 for D (5 bases). CDR1 MNHEY and CDR2 SVGEGT come from the germline V gene. The CDR3 runs 14 residues. Trimming took off 0 bases at V and 11 bases at J, with 15 bases between the two ends. The CDR3 is CASSYSIEGVEQYF. For the CDR3, the DNA is TGTGCCAGCAGTTACTCGATTGAGGGTGTCGAGCAGTATTTT.

Comment on this clone: A read error may account for a junction end that differs from germline. V and J are TRBV6-2 or TRBV6-3 and TRBJ1-6; D not resolved. Germline V CDR1 and CDR2: MNHEY, SVGEGT. The CDR3 runs 14 residues. The CDR3: CASNENSDKSPLHF. The CDR3 DNA reads as TGTGCCAGTAATGAGAACAGTGATAAATCACCCCTCCACTTT.

This clone was found many times. This rearrangement joins TRBV11-2 to TRBJ2-3; the match to TRBD2 covers 10 bases. V shed 5 bases, J shed 4 bases, and the junction held 12 bases outside the gene matches. This CDR3 has 17 amino acids. CDR1 is SGHAT, CDR2 FQNNGV, per germline. Written as DNA, the CDR3 is TGTGCCAGCAGCCCTAGAAGAGCGGGGGGGCCGGCAGATACGCAGTATTTT. This codes for CASSPRRAGGPADTQYF.

V and J are TRBV6-1 and TRBJ2-2, with D uncertain. Deletions cut 7 bases from V and 3 bases from J, with 24 bases between. The CDR3 spans 18 residues. Per germline, CDR1 MNHNS and CDR2 SASEGT. CDR3 nucleotide sequence: TGTGCCAGCATCCACCCAGAAGGGCTATCTTGTCACACCGGGGAGCTGTTTTTT. This encodes CASIHPEGLSCHTGELFF.

This clone was found many times. This chain links TRBV20-1 with TRBJ2-7; 9 nucleotides align to TRBD1. Germline V gene data show CDR1 as DFQATT and CDR2 as SNEGSKA (reference sequence). V was clipped by 6 bases and J by 2 bases; unmatched bases: 8. CDR3 length equals 14 residues. The CDR3 sequence is CSAPDRGFTYEQYF. The CDR3 bases are TGCAGTGCCCCTGACAGGGGGTTTACCTACGAGCAGTACTTC.

This clone was found many times. CDR3 sequence (DNA): TGTGCCAGCAGCCAAGCGGTTGTCCATGGCTACACCTTC. Its protein product is CASSQAVVHGYTF. This chain joins TRBV3-1 and TRBJ1-2; D uncertain. Germline lookup yields CDR1 LGHDT and CDR2 YNNKEL (reference sequence). Trimming cost V 1 base and J 6 bases, with 9 bases left between them. This CDR3 spans 13 amino acids.

This clone was seen a few times. The V gene is TRBV6-1, the J gene TRBJ2-3; 9 bases are a match to TRBD1. CDR1 is MNHNS and CDR2 is SASEGT in the germline V gene. The CDR3 is made up of 18 amino acids. Unmatched junction bases numbered 18, after V lost 8 bases and J lost 3 bases. For the CDR3, the DNA is TGTGCCAGCGAGGAAGGGACAGGGTGCGTTTTCGTTACAGATACGCAGTATTTT. It codes for CASEEGTGCVFVTDTQYF.

This clone showed up many times. V and J are TRBV3-1 and TRBJ2-7, with 10 positions matching TRBD2. Per the germline V gene, CDR1 is LGHDT and CDR2 is YNNKEL (reference sequence). The CDR3 length is 14 residues. V was pared by 4 bases and J by 2 bases, with 2 bases of the junction left unmatched. The CDR3 DNA sequence: TGTGCCAGCAGCCTAGCGGGAGGAACCTACGAGCAGTACTTC. It specifies CASSLAGGTYEQYF.

In this sample, this clone turned up a few times. The chain carries TRBV11-1 and TRBJ2-1, with TRBD2 identical over 14 bases. The CDR3 length is 18 residues. V was clipped by 4 bases and J by 0 bases; unmatched bases: 5. Per the germline V gene, CDR1 is SGHAT and CDR2 is FQDESV (reference sequence). CDR3 nucleotides: TGTGCCAGCAGCTCAAATGGACTAGCGGGAGGCTCCTACAATGAGCAGTTCTTC. Protein product: CASSSNGLAGGSYNEQFF.

The chain links TRBV5-1 to TRBJ2-2; TRBD2 agrees at 7 bases. The CDR3 is made up of 16 amino acids. V dropped 3 bases and J dropped 2; count of bases not matched to a gene: 7. Germline CDR1 SGHRS, CDR2 YFSETQ. The chain's CDR3 is CASSWGGSVNTGELFF. The CDR3, as DNA: TGCGCCAGCAGCTGGGGCGGGAGTGTTAACACCGGGGAGCTGTTTTTT. Full variable domain (rest looked up from reference TRBV5-1 and TRBJ2-2): KAGVTQTPRYLIKTRGQQVTLSCSPISGHRSVSWYQQTPGQGLQFLFEYFSETQRNKGNFPGRFSGRQFSNSRSEMNVSTLELGDSALYLCASSWGGSVNTGELFFGEGSRLTVL.

V is TRBV6-1 and J is TRBJ2-3; tentative D call: TRBD1 (5 bases). The CDR3 spans 15 residues. Trimming shortened V by 6 bases and J by 2 bases, and 15 bases separated the two germline ends. CDR1 and CDR2 from the germline V gene are MNHNS and SASEGT. The CDR3: CASSLRQGLTDTQYF. The CDR3 DNA sequence: TGTGCCAGCAGCCTCCGGCAGGGCCTCACAGATACGCAGTATTTT.

Points on this clone: One end of the junction does not line up with germline, which may come from a read error. The V gene is TRBV7-9, the J gene TRBJ2-1; 9 bases line up with TRBD2. CDR3 length equals 13 residues. Looked up from germline, CDR1 is SEHNR and CDR2 is FQNEAQ (reference sequence). As DNA, the CDR3 is TGTGCCGGCAGCTTGGGACTAGCTCTTGAGCAGTTCTTC. The encoded protein is CAGSLGLALEQFF.

This clone was detected only a few times. The J gene is TRBJ2-7, the V gene TRBV28, with 10 bases matching TRBD2. The germline V gene encodes CDR1 MDHEN and CDR2 SYDVKM. V was clipped by 5 bases and J by 0 bases; unmatched bases: 1. The CDR3 sequence is 14 residues long. The CDR3: CASSSGRASYEQYF. For the CDR3, the DNA is TGTGCCAGCAGTAGCGGGAGGGCCTCCTACGAGCAGTACTTC.

Ten or more counts support this clone. The gene calls are TRBV29-1 and TRBJ2-3; the D is unclear. The CDR3 loop spans 13 amino acids. Germline CDR1 SQVTM, CDR2 ANQGSEA. V was pared by 4 bases and J by 3 bases, with 11 bases between. The CDR3 here is CSVATQTTDTQYF. The CDR3 coding sequence is TGCAGCGTTGCCACCCAAACAACAGATACGCAGTATTTT.

At least ten counts were recorded for this clone. V gene TRBV28 combines with J gene TRBJ2-4, with unresolved D. V gave up 3 bases and J gave up 6 bases, with 12 bases separating them. This CDR3 is built from 14 residues. The germline V gene has CDR1 MDHEN and CDR2 SYDVKM. The CDR3 here is CASSLIDRGNIQYF. The DNA for the CDR3 is TGTGCCAGCAGTTTGATAGATAGAGGAAACATTCAGTACTTC.

This clone turned up a few times. The chain is built from TRBV19 and TRBJ1-5; tentatively, D is TRBD1 (5 bases). The V gene's germline CDR1 is LNHDA and CDR2 SQIVND (reference sequence). The CDR3 is made up of 15 amino acids. Between the trimmed V and J ends, which lost 2 bases and 6 bases, there was a span of 14 bases. The CDR3: CASSITPRVGQPQHF. DNA for the CDR3: TGTGCCAGTAGTATAACCCCCAGGGTCGGTCAGCCCCAGCATTTT.

This clone was observed at least ten times. The CDR3 DNA reads TGTGCCAGCAGCTTAGGCTCAGGGGTTGGGCGAGGGGACGGGAGTGATGGCTACACCTTC. It encodes CASSLGSGVGRGDGSDGYTF. The chain has TRBV7-2 and TRBJ1-2, with D possibly being TRBD1 (6 bases). With 1 base removed from V and 6 bases from J, the gap between germline ends came to 30 bases. The CDR3 length is 20 residues. Per germline, CDR1 SGHTA and CDR2 FQGNSA.